The rows below give T cell receptor beta chains drawn from one sample of a study of Ad26.COV2.S vaccination and SARS-CoV-2 variants. The data were produced by immunoSEQ multiplex PCR, yet TCRdb's version contains in-frame clones alone and is incomplete. The sample carries more than 300,000 clones, around four fifths recorded once. Sample: peripheral blood, taken in a trial of Ad26.COV2.S vaccine versus placebo. The receptors come from a person between 18 and 65 years old who received the Ad26.COV2.S COVID-19 vaccine or a placebo. Both conserved end residues are part of each CDR3.

v_gene: TRBV19; CDR3aa: CASSPRTGWETQYF
v_gene: TRBV7-3; CDR3aa: CASSPLAGGTHDTQYF
v_gene: TRBV27; CDR3aa: CASSFLNRGWLYEQYF
v_gene: TRBV6-5; CDR3aa: CASRPTQGVTRTFF
v_gene: TRBV2; CDR3aa: CASSEIWQEPPIYF
v_gene: TRBV15; CDR3aa: CATSRDDVTSRVSREQFF
v_gene: TRBV30; CDR3aa: CAWSDPYEQYF
v_gene: TRBV6-5; CDR3aa: CASSRSVSGANVLTF
v_gene: TRBV10-3; CDR3aa: CAISESYPYGPWKYF
v_gene: TRBV18; CDR3aa: CASSLGTVTGGFDGYTF
v_gene: TRBV2; CDR3aa: CASSVGETEAFF
v_gene: TRBV19; CDR3aa: CASREGGGNTIYF
v_gene: TRBV11-2; CDR3aa: CASSPKETQYF
v_gene: TRBV2; CDR3aa: CASSEFVESGYTF
v_gene: TRBV3-1/TRBV3-2; CDR3aa: CASSRQGGVMDNEQFF
v_gene: TRBV7-9; CDR3aa: CASSSGTGKMNNEQFF
v_gene: TRBV7-3; CDR3aa: CASSQTRTDTQYF
v_gene: TRBV28; CDR3aa: CASSPKRGGNNQPQHF
v_gene: TRBV5-6; CDR3aa: CASSTTKRRSNTGELFF
v_gene: TRBV18; CDR3aa: CASSATGVYEQYF
v_gene: TRBV7-6; CDR3aa: CASSIFTGTAAYEQYF
v_gene: TRBV29-1; CDR3aa: CSLAGSRSTDTQYF
v_gene: TRBV28; CDR3aa: CASSSTGRINEKLFF
v_gene: TRBV2; CDR3aa: CASRWTGDTGELFF
v_gene: TRBV28; CDR3aa: CASSLSGQGTRNTIYF
v_gene: TRBV12-3/TRBV12-4; CDR3aa: CASSFRWNTIYF
v_gene: TRBV11-3; CDR3aa: CASSAGTGYSPLHF
v_gene: TRBV10-2; CDR3aa: CASRIMDRNTEAFF
v_gene: TRBV7-2; CDR3aa: CASSLRRAGSYNEQFF
v_gene: TRBV7-3; CDR3aa: CASAAGGFSTDTQYF
v_gene: TRBV9; CDR3aa: CASSVAASGGSNTQYF
v_gene: TRBV19; CDR3aa: CATPSGTGNTGELFF
v_gene: TRBV15; CDR3aa: CATSASSYEQYF
v_gene: TRBV4-1; CDR3aa: CASSQADSMNTEAFF
v_gene: TRBV18; CDR3aa: CASSPEQGRTEAFF
v_gene: TRBV5-4; CDR3aa: CASSSARAGGRETQYF
v_gene: TRBV4-2; CDR3aa: CASSRDRGFLGEQYF
v_gene: TRBV5-1; CDR3aa: CASRRMDRDEQYF
v_gene: TRBV7-6; CDR3aa: CASSLARTGTYEQYF
v_gene: TRBV9; CDR3aa: CASSVGSGEAYGYTF
v_gene: TRBV12-5; CDR3aa: CASGLVLPLRGRNNEQFF
v_gene: TRBV11-2; CDR3aa: CASSLGGQGQETQYF
v_gene: TRBV29-1; CDR3aa: CSVVVDRAINYGYTF
v_gene: TRBV19; CDR3aa: CASSINTEAFF
v_gene: TRBV29-1; CDR3aa: CSVGLQETQYF
v_gene: TRBV30; CDR3aa: CAWSGGKPSQSGANVLTF
v_gene: TRBV7-3; CDR3aa: CASSLSPGGRWPYGYTF
v_gene: TRBV27; CDR3aa: CASSSKDITEAFF
v_gene: TRBV7-2; CDR3aa: CASSPLKRVNTEAFF